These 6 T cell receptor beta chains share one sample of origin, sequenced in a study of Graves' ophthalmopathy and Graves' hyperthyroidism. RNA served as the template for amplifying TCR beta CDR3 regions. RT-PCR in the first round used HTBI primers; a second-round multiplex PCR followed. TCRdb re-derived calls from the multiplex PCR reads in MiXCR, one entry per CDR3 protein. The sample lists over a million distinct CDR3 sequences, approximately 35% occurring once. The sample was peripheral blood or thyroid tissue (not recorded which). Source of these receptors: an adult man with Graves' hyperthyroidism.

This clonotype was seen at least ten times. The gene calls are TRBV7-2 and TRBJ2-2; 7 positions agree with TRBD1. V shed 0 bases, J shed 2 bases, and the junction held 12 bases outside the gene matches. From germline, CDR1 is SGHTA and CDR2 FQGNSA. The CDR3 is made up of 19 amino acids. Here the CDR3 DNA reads TGTGCCAGCAGCTTAGCGAGGGGCAGGGGGACAAAAAACACCGGGGAGCTGTTTTTT. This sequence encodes CASSLARGRGTKNTGELFF.

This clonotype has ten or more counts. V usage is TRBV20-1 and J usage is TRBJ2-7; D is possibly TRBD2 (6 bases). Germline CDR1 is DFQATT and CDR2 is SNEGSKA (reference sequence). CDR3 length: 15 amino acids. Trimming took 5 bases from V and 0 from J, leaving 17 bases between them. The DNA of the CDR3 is TGCAGTGCTCCCCCGGAACTAGCCAACTCCTACGAGCAGTACTTC. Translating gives CSAPPELANSYEQYF.

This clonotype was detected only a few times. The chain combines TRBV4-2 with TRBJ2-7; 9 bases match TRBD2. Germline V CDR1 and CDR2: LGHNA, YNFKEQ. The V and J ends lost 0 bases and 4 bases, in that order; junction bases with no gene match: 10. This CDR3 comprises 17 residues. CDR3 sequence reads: CASSQDGGGRVLYEQYF. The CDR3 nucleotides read TGTGCCAGCAGCCAAGATGGTGGCGGGAGGGTTTTGTACGAGCAGTACTTC.

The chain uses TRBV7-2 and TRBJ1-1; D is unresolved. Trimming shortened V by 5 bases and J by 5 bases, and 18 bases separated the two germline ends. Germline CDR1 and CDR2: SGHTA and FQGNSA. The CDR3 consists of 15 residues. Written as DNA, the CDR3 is TGTGCCAGCAGCCCCGCGAGGAGTGAGGGAACTGAAGCTTTCTTT. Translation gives CASSPARSEGTEAFF.

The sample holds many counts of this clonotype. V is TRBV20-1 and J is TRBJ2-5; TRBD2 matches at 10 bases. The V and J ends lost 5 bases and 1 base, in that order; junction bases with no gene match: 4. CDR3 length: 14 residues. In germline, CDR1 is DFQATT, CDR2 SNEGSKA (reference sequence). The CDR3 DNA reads TGCAGTGCTGTTAGCGGGGGGATCCAAGAGACCCAGTACTTC. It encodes CSAVSGGIQETQYF.

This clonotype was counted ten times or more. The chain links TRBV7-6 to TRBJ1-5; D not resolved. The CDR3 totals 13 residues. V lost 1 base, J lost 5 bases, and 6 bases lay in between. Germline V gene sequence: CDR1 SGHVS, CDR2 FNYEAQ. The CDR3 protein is CASSLGYDQPQHF. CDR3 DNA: TGTGCCAGCAGCTTAGGATACGATCAGCCCCAGCATTTT.